This T cell receptor beta chain was observed in a study of neurological immune-mediated disorders. Volunteers from a blood bank in Maryland, USA, constituted the healthy controls. Libraries used 2 million unsorted PBMCs kept frozen in RNAlater. This clonotype was counted ten times or more. Its cognate antigen is unknown. The cDNA was generated by 5'RACE with 10-nucleotide random UMIs. TCRdb fed the 5' RACE reads into MiXCR, producing one record per CDR3 protein. The table shows roughly 76,000 distinct CDR3 sequences, with roughly 14% occurring only once. Germline V lookup: CDR1 SGDLS, CDR2 YYNGEE. V lost 4 bases and J lost 5, with 27 bases in between. The CDR3 is 18 residues long. Whole-study results and caveats: The most TCR clonal expansion was seen in HTLV-1-associated myelopathy, and the least was seen in multiple sclerosis, which fell below healthy controls.

This chain joins TRBV9 and TRBJ2-5, with D perhaps TRBD1 (5 bases). This TCR was recovered from a woman aged 45-65 years in good health. Sequenced material: PBMCs. The CDR3 reads CASSRSLSTRESRETQYF. The DNA for the CDR3 is TGTGCCAGCAGCCGTTCGTTGTCCACCAGGGAATCCCGGGAGACCCAGTACTTC.